The 10 T cell receptor beta chains below were found in one sample sequenced in a study of blood T cell repertoires in COVID-19. Assay: immunoSEQ multiplex PCR; the TCRdb copy retains only in-frame clones and omits some. Of 200,000 or so clones listed, about 82% were seen once; the top ten hold more than 9%. Source material: peripheral blood. These TCRs come from a woman aged 80 or older with acute or convalescent COVID-19.

The rearrangement links TRBV5-6 to TRBJ2-7; 8 nucleotides align to TRBD1. Germline assignment: CDR1 SGHDT and CDR2 YYEEEE. There are 13 residues in the CDR3. With V trimmed by 4 bases and J by 13 bases, 13 bases remained unmatched. In DNA form, the CDR3 reads TGTGCCAGCAGCCTGCAGTCCCGGGACAGGTATTACTTC. It encodes CASSLQSRDRYYF.

The rearrangement links TRBV4-1 to TRBJ2-5; 12 positions match TRBD2. J was trimmed by 4 bases and V by 3 bases; bases with no gene match: 6. The germline V gene encodes CDR1 MGHRA and CDR2 YSYEKL. The CDR3 loop spans 16 amino acids. Here the CDR3 reads CASSQFTSGRLETQYF. CDR3 bases: TGCGCCAGCAGCCAGTTTACTAGCGGGAGGTTAGAGACCCAGTACTTC.

J is TRBJ2-1 and V is TRBV16; D is perhaps TRBD1 (6 bases). This CDR3 is built from 12 residues. Trimming stripped 4 bases from V and 10 bases from J, with 11 bases between. Germline assignment: CDR1 KGHSY and CDR2 FQNENV. As DNA, the CDR3 is TGTGCCAGCAGCCGAGGCACAGGGGAGCAGTTCTTC. Protein sequence: CASSRGTGEQFF.

This clone turned up a few times. This rearrangement joins TRBV5-1 to TRBJ1-6, with 10 nucleotides matching TRBD1. This CDR3 is built from 14 residues. The V and J ends lost 7 bases and 8 bases, in that order; junction bases with no gene match: 6. Germline lookup yields CDR1 SGHRS and CDR2 YFSETQ. The CDR3 reads CASREGTGDSPLHF. The CDR3 nucleotides read TGCGCCAGCCGGGAAGGGACAGGGGATTCACCCCTCCACTTT.

The chain couples TRBV18 to TRBJ1-3, with D maybe TRBD1 (5 bases). The CDR3 has 16 amino acids. CDR1 is KGHSH and CDR2 is LQKENI in the germline V gene. The germline V and J ends were trimmed by 5 bases and 0 bases, with 14 bases remaining between them. CDR3: CASSDYSGRSGNTIYF. The CDR3, as DNA: TGTGCCAGCTCAGATTATTCAGGGCGCTCTGGAAACACCATATATTTT. The variable domain in full, with the rest retrieved from reference TRBV18 and TRBJ1-3, is NAGVMQNPRHLVRRRGQEARLRCSPMKGHSHVYWYRQLPEEGLKFMVYLQKENIIDESGMPKERFSAEFPKEGPSILRIQQVVRGDSAAYFCASSDYSGRSGNTIYFGEGSWLTVV.

This clone came up once. The CDR3, as DNA: TGTGCCACAAAACTAGCGGAAGAAGGCTACGAGCAGTACTTC. Its translation: CATKLAEEGYEQYF. The chain is built from TRBV15 and TRBJ2-7, with 8 bases identical to TRBD2. Germline CDR1 is LNHNV and CDR2 is YYDKDF (reference sequence). V shed 9 bases, J shed 3 bases, and the junction held 10 bases outside the gene matches. The CDR3 spans 14 residues.

In nucleotides, the CDR3 is TGTGCCTGGAGTACAGGAGCTTATGGCTACACCTTC. It specifies CAWSTGAYGYTF. V usage is TRBV30 and J usage is TRBJ1-2, with D possibly TRBD1 on 5 matching bases. Looked up from germline, CDR1 is GTSNPN and CDR2 is SVGIG (reference sequence). The CDR3 runs 12 residues. With 2 bases removed from V and 5 bases from J, the gap between germline ends came to 9 bases.

The chain recombines TRBV28 with TRBJ1-1; 11 bases match TRBD1. V shed 4 bases and J 2 bases; nucleotides not matched to a gene: 6. CDR3 length: 16 residues. Germline loops: CDR1 MDHEN, CDR2 SYDVKM. CDR3 sequence reads: CASSSGQGASNTEAFF. CDR3 in DNA: TGTGCCAGCAGTTCCGGACAGGGGGCGTCTAACACTGAAGCTTTCTTT. The variable domain in full, with the rest retrieved from reference TRBV28 and TRBJ1-1, is DVKVTQSSRYLVKRTGEKVFLECVQDMDHENMFWYRQDPGLGLRLIYFSYDVKMKEKGDIPEGYSVSREKKERFSLILESASTNQTSMYLCASSSGQGASNTEAFFGQGTRLTVV.

As DNA, the CDR3 is TGTGCCAGCAGCCCTTCAGCAGGACTAGAGCAGTTCTTC. The encoded protein is CASSPSAGLEQFF. The chain combines TRBV3-1 (or the pseudogene TRBV3-2) with TRBJ2-1; a possible D gene is TRBD2 (6 bases). This CDR3 contains 13 residues. Per the germline V gene, CDR1 is LGHDT and CDR2 is YNNKEL (reference sequence). Between the trimmed V and J ends, which lost 4 bases and 10 bases, there was a span of 14 bases.

The chain is built from TRBV5-1 and TRBJ2-7, with a possible D match to TRBD2 (7 bases). From germline, CDR1 is SGHRS and CDR2 YFSETQ. The length of the CDR3 is 14 residues. V was trimmed by 5 bases and J by 0 bases, leaving 12 bases between them. CDR3 nucleotides: TGCGCCAGCAGGGGCGGGGGCCCCTCCTACGAGCAGTACTTC. This codes for CASRGGGPSYEQYF.